This section outlines one TCR beta chain sequence together with its context. The sample originates from a study of blood T cell repertoires in COVID-19. Deletions cut 2 bases from V and 6 bases from J, with 19 bases between. This CDR3 has 16 residues. The V gene's germline CDR1 is MNHEY and CDR2 SMNVEV (reference sequence). In the study's own analysis: Reference gene primers were amplified, and this amplification served to estimate nucleated cell counts. Data came from immunoSEQ multiplex PCR; TCRdb stores just in-frame clones and leaves some out. V and J calls and clone size come straight from that table; D and trimming were deduced from the DNA. Of about 280,000 clones listed, less than 90% are singletons.

The receptor comes from a woman between 65 and 79 years old with COVID-19, enrolled during active disease. Material for sequencing was peripheral blood. The chain couples TRBV27 to TRBJ1-1; D perhaps matches TRBD1 (5 bases). CDR3 region: CASSLVVTAPISEAFF. CDR3 bases: TGTGCCAGCAGTTTAGTAGTGACAGCTCCTATCTCTGAAGCTTTCTTT.